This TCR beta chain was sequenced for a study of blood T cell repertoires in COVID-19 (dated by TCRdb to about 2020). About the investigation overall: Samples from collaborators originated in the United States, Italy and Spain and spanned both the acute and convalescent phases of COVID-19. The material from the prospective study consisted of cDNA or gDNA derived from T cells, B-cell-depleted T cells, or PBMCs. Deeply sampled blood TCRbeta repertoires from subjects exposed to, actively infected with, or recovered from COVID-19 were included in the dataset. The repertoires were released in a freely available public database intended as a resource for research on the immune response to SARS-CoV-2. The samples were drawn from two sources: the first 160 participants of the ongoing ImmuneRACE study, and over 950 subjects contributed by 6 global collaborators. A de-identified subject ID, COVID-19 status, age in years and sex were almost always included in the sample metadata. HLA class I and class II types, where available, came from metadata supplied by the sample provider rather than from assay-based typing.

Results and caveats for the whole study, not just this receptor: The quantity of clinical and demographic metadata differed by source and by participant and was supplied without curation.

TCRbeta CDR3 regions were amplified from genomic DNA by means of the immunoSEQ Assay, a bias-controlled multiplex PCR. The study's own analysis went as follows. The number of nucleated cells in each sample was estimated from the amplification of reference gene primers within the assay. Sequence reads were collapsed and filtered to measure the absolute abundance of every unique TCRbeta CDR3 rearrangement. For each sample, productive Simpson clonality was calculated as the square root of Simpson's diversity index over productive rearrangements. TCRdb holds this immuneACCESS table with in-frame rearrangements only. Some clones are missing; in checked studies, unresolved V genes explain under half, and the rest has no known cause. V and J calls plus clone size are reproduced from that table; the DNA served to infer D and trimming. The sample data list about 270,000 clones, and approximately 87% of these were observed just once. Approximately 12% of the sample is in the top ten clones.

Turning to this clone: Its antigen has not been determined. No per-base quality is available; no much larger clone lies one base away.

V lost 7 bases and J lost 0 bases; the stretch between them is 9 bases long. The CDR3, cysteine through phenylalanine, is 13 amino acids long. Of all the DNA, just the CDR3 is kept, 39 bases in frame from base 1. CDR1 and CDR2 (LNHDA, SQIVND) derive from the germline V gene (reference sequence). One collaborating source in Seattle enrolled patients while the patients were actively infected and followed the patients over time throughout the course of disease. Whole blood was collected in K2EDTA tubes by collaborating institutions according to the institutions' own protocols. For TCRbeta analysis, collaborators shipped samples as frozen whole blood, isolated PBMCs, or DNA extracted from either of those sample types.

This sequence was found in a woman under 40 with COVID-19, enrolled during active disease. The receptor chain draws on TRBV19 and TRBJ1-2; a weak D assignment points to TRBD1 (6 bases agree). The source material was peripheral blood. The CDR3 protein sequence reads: CASTGASNYGYTF. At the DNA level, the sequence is TGTGCCAGTACAGGGGCTTCTAACTATGGCTACACCTTC.